This is a list of T cell receptor beta chains from one sample in a study of T cell responses to AZD1222 COVID-19 vaccine. Sequencing was performed with immunoSEQ multiplex PCR; in TCRdb, only in-frame clones are kept and a portion is missing. The data show tens of thousands of clones, more than 75% seen once. The source was peripheral blood, collected on day 0 of AZD1222 vaccination. Receptors were obtained from an adult in good health. Each CDR3 is given with its conserved first and last residue.

j_gene | v_gene | len | CDR3aa
TRBJ1-1 | TRBV9 | 14 | CASRTGLMNTEAFF
TRBJ1-2 | TRBV12-3/TRBV12-4 | 13 | CASSLAGNYGYTF
TRBJ1-4 | TRBV15 | 13 | CATSREELGGLFF
TRBJ2-3 | TRBV4-2 | 16 | CASSQEVRGPLEPQYF
TRBJ2-5 | TRBV4-1 | 17 | CASSQVVASGAQETQYF
TRBJ1-4 | TRBV5-1 | 17 | CASSLGGFQGVGEKLFF
TRBJ1-1 | TRBV18 | 16 | CASSPGQGLANTEAFF
TRBJ1-4 | TRBV11-2 | 15 | CASSLGRATNEKLFF
TRBJ2-3 | TRBV19 | 14 | CASSHERGGDTQYF
TRBJ1-5 | TRBV28 | 14 | CASSPGRNNQPQHF
TRBJ1-1 | TRBV6-5 | 15 | CASSSISRGNTEAFF
TRBJ2-7 | TRBV29-1 | 14 | CSVEVGDPPYEQYF
TRBJ1-1 | TRBV5-4 | 12 | CASSSSPERAFF
TRBJ2-7 | TRBV27 | 12 | CASSLDSYEQYF
TRBJ1-2 | TRBV30 | 14 | CAWSPPGIQDGYTF
TRBJ2-2 | TRBV7-9 | 18 | CASSPGTSGGARTGELFF
TRBJ2-5 | TRBV7-9 | 15 | CASSLISGGQETQYF
TRBJ2-2 | TRBV7-8 | 16 | CASRGMAGESTGELFF